Presented here are 25 T cell receptor beta chains from one specimen sequenced in a study of CD8 T cells in Susac syndrome. The RNA input was roughly 0.45 to 1 ug, and it was reverse transcribed with random hexamers. Each CDR3 protein gets one entry after TCRdb re-called the immunoSEQ multiplex PCR reads with MiXCR. The repertoire holds some 130,000 distinct CDR3 sequences, 80% to 85% seen once, with around 0.51% in the top ten. The sequencing input was CD8+ T cells from PBMCs. Receptors originate from a human donor with multiple sclerosis.

The chain employs TRBV28 and TRBJ2-5; tentative D call: TRBD1 (6 bases). The CDR3 consists of 14 residues. The V end was cut by 6 bases, the J end by 2 bases, with 13 bases between. Germline values: CDR1 MDHEN, CDR2 SYDVKM. The CDR3 coding sequence is TGTGCCAGCAGCTACTACCAGGGGCAAGAGACCCAGTACTTC. Protein: CASSYYQGQETQYF.

In DNA, the CDR3 is TGTGCCACCAGCCCACCAGGGACTAGACAATACAATGAGCAGTTCTTC. Protein sequence: CATSPPGTRQYNEQFF. V is TRBV15 and J is TRBJ2-1, with 8 nucleotides matching TRBD2. The CDR3 has 16 amino acids. The germline V gene encodes CDR1 LNHNV and CDR2 YYDKDF (reference sequence). V gave up 5 bases and J gave up 4 bases; unmatched junction bases: 10.

This chain uses TRBV6-5 with TRBJ2-2; D remains ambiguous. Germline V lookup: CDR1 MNHEY, CDR2 SVGAGI. This CDR3 is 17 amino acids long. The germline V and J ends were trimmed by 2 bases and 2 bases, with 15 bases remaining between them. In nucleotides, the CDR3 is TGTGCCAGCAGTTACGGGTGGGGTGTAGGAAACACCGGGGAGCTGTTTTTT. Translating gives CASSYGWGVGNTGELFF.

This clonotype was detected only a few times. The chain joins TRBV6-1 to TRBJ2-1; the match to TRBD2 covers 10 bases. This CDR3 is built from 15 residues. CDR1 and CDR2 from the germline V gene are MNHNS and SASEGT. The trim removed 10 bases at V and 5 bases at J, leaving 11 bases unmatched. The CDR3 is CATTGIAGGNNEQFF. CDR3 nucleotide sequence: TGTGCCACCACCGGTATAGCGGGGGGAAACAATGAGCAGTTCTTC.

The chain employs TRBV5-6 and TRBJ1-1; no clear D gene. Between the trimmed V and J ends, which lost 3 bases and 0 bases, there was a span of 9 bases. Per the germline V gene, CDR1 is SGHDT and CDR2 is YYEEEE. This CDR3 region has 14 residues. The DNA for the CDR3 is TGTGCCAGCAGCTCGGACGGAATGAACACTGAAGCTTTCTTT. The encoded protein is CASSSDGMNTEAFF.

The chain has TRBV7-6 and TRBJ1-4, with D perhaps matching TRBD1 (5 bases). Trimming took off 6 bases at V and 0 bases at J, with 11 bases between the two ends. The length of the CDR3 is 15 residues. Germline V gene lookup returns CDR1 SGHVS and CDR2 FNYEAQ. CDR3 in amino acids: CASSLAGSTNEKLFF. Written as DNA, the CDR3 is TGTGCCAGCAGTCTCGCAGGGTCAACTAATGAAAAACTGTTTTTT.

The gene calls are TRBV6-7 and TRBJ1-2; the D gene is possibly TRBD1 (6 bases). TRBV6-7 is an open reading frame, and its role is uncertain. This CDR3 is built from 15 residues. V lost 7 bases to trimming and J lost 0 bases, with 15 bases between them. The CDR3 DNA reads TGTGCCAGCACCCCTGGACAGAGGGCTAACTATGGCTACACCTTC. Residues: CASTPGQRANYGYTF.

The rearrangement uses TRBV7-9 and TRBJ1-1, with D perhaps TRBD1 (6 bases). The CDR3 extends over 13 amino acids. The germline V and J ends were trimmed by 5 bases and 8 bases, with 15 bases remaining between them. Germline-derived CDR1 and CDR2 are SEHNR and FQNEAQ (reference sequence). CDR3 bases: TGTGCCAGCAGCGTGACAGGTCCGATCGAAGCTTTCTTT. It is translated as CASSVTGPIEAFF.

This chain's CDR3 is CASTRPSKGETQYF. CDR3 sequence (DNA): TGTGCCAGCACCAGACCCTCGAAAGGGGAGACCCAGTACTTC. The rearrangement links TRBV2 to TRBJ2-5; D ambiguous. V lost 7 bases and J 5 bases, leaving 17 bases between the germline ends. The CDR3 is 14 residues long. Germline V gene sequence: CDR1 SNHLY, CDR2 FYNNEI.

V is TRBV29-1 and J is TRBJ1-1, with D unclear. Germline V gene data show CDR1 as SQVTM and CDR2 as ANQGSEA. The CDR3 consists of 11 residues. V lost 7 bases to trimming and J lost 4 bases, with 10 bases between them. DNA of the CDR3: TGCAGCGCCACTCACTTCACTGAAGCTTTCTTT. Translated: CSATHFTEAFF. Full variable domain (missing parts from reference TRBV29-1 and TRBJ1-1): SAVISQKPSRDICQRGTSLTIQCQVDSQVTMMFWYRQQPGQSLTLIATANQGSEATYESGFVIDKFPISRPNLTFSTLTVSNMSPEDSSIYLCSATHFTEAFFGQGTRLTVV.

This clonotype is a singleton in its sample. The chain uses TRBV11-2 and TRBJ2-3, with TRBD1 matching over 9 bases. Unmatched junction bases numbered 6, after V lost 1 base and J lost 1 base. Per the germline V gene, CDR1 is SGHAT and CDR2 is FQNNGV. The CDR3 contains 17 residues. In DNA form, the CDR3 reads TGTGCCAGCAGCTTAGCTCGTGGGGACAGGGGCACAGATACGCAGTATTTT. Its protein product is CASSLARGDRGTDTQYF.

The V and J genes are TRBV3-1 and TRBJ2-7; D is tentatively TRBD1 or TRBD2 (5 bases each). With 0 bases removed from V and 6 bases from J, the gap between germline ends came to 15 bases. This CDR3 contains 15 residues. CDR1 LGHDT and CDR2 YNNKEL come from the germline V gene (reference sequence). Here the CDR3 reads CASSQEGEGALEQYF. CDR3 DNA: TGTGCCAGCAGCCAAGAGGGGGAAGGAGCCCTCGAGCAGTACTTC.

The chain combines TRBV27 with TRBJ2-7; D not certain. This CDR3 is built from 13 residues. Germline lookup yields CDR1 MNHEY and CDR2 SMNVEV (reference sequence). V gave up 5 bases and J gave up 4 bases, with 12 bases separating them. The CDR3 reads CASSLTPLYEQYV. CDR3 nucleotide sequence: TGTGCCAGCAGTCTCACTCCCCTATACGAGCAGTACGTC.

The J gene is TRBJ1-2, the V gene TRBV6-1; 7 nucleotides match TRBD1. The trim removed 6 bases at V and 4 bases at J, leaving 5 bases unmatched. The CDR3 runs 13 residues. Germline lookup yields CDR1 MNHNS and CDR2 SASEGT. CDR3 nucleotide sequence: TGTGCCAGCAGAGCCGGGACAGCCTATGGCTACACCTTC. It yields the protein CASRAGTAYGYTF.

The CDR3 DNA sequence: TGTGCCAGTAGTATCACCTCCGGGACATACTACAATGAGCAGTTCTTC. Translation: CASSITSGTYYNEQFF. The J gene is TRBJ2-1, the V gene TRBV19; D is perhaps TRBD1 (6 bases). The length of the CDR3 is 16 residues. The V gene's germline CDR1 is LNHDA and CDR2 SQIVND (reference sequence). V dropped 3 bases and J dropped 3 bases, with 15 bases sitting between them.

The V and J genes are TRBV7-9 and TRBJ2-1; TRBD1 is a possible D gene (6 bases). V was shortened by 5 bases and J by 5 bases, with 19 bases between the two germline ends. The germline V gene encodes CDR1 SEHNR and CDR2 FQNEAQ (reference sequence). The CDR3 sequence is 16 residues long. CDR3 nucleotide sequence: TGTGCCAGCAGCGTCTCGGGACACCCTAAGGACAATGAGCAGTTCTTC. Its protein is CASSVSGHPKDNEQFF.

The V gene is TRBV27, the J gene TRBJ2-1, with D perhaps TRBD1 or TRBD2 (5 bases each). CDR3 size: 12 residues. Germline CDR1 reads MNHEY; CDR2 reads SMNVEV (reference sequence). V lost 2 bases and J 10 bases, leaving 9 bases between the germline ends. The CDR3 loop is CASSLGAGEQFF. In DNA, the CDR3 is TGTGCCAGCAGTTTAGGGGCGGGCGAGCAGTTCTTC.

For the CDR3, the DNA is TGTGCCAGCAGCCCATCCTCTGGGGAGCAGTTCTTC. Translated: CASSPSSGEQFF. This chain connects TRBV7-9 to TRBJ2-1; no clear D gene. This CDR3 has 12 amino acids. CDR1 is SEHNR and CDR2 is FQNEAQ in the germline V gene (reference sequence). Trimming shortened V by 5 bases and J by 10 bases, and 12 bases separated the two germline ends.

This clonotype showed up just a few times. This chain connects TRBV4-3 to TRBJ2-1; perhaps TRBD2 as D (6 bases). CDR3 length: 16 amino acids. V lost 0 bases, J lost 4 bases, and 13 bases lay in between. Germline values: CDR1 LGHNA, CDR2 YSLEER. The CDR3 nucleotides read TGCGCCAGCAGCCAAGATAGGCCTAGCGAGTACAATGAGCAGTTCTTC. Translated, it gives CASSQDRPSEYNEQFF.

The V call is TRBV29-1, the J call TRBJ1-2, with 9 bases identical to TRBD1. J was trimmed by 10 bases and V by 5 bases; bases with no gene match: 8. The germline CDR1 and CDR2 sequences are SQVTM and ANQGSEA. CDR3 length: 12 amino acids. The CDR3 sequence: CSVLLGTGIYTF. CDR3 sequence (DNA): TGCAGCGTTTTGTTAGGGACAGGGATCTACACCTTC. Full variable domain (outside the CDR3, taken from reference TRBV29-1 and TRBJ1-2): SAVISQKPSRDICQRGTSLTIQCQVDSQVTMMFWYRQQPGQSLTLIATANQGSEATYESGFVIDKFPISRPNLTFSTLTVSNMSPEDSSIYLCSVLLGTGIYTFGSGTRLTVV.

Remarks on this clonotype: Lacking the conserved final phenylalanine or tryptophan, this CDR3 likely reflects a read error. V usage is TRBV5-5 and J usage is TRBJ2-1; 7 bases agree with TRBD1. Germline assignment: CDR1 SGHKS and CDR2 YYEKEE (reference sequence). Trimming removed 2 bases from V and 8 bases from J; junction bases left unmatched: 7. The length of the CDR3 is 14 residues. The CDR3 coding sequence is TGTGCCAGCAGCTTTGGGAAAGGGGGCTATGAGCAGTTCTCC. As protein: CASSFGKGGYEQFS.

CDR3 region: CASVPTGLGQRGEAFF. CDR3 sequence (DNA): TGTGCCAGCGTTCCGACTGGCCTGGGACAGAGAGGGGAAGCTTTCTTT. The chain uses TRBV12-3 or TRBV12-4 and TRBJ1-1; 7 nucleotides align to TRBD1. CDR3 length: 16 residues. The V gene end was trimmed by 8 bases and the J gene end by 8 bases; junction bases not matched to a gene: 20.

The V gene is TRBV7-9, the J gene TRBJ2-1; 7 bases are shared with TRBD1. CDR1 is SEHNR and CDR2 is FQNEAQ in the germline V gene (reference sequence). V was clipped by 4 bases and J by 5 bases; unmatched bases: 5. This CDR3 region has 14 residues. Written as DNA, the CDR3 is TGTGCCAGCAGCTCGTGGACAGGCCACAATGAGCAGTTCTTC. This sequence encodes CASSSWTGHNEQFF.

V gene TRBV25-1 combines with J gene TRBJ1-5, with a possible D match to TRBD1 (5 bases). CDR1 and CDR2 from the germline V gene are MGHDK and SYGVNS. This CDR3 region has 13 residues. V was shortened by 5 bases and J by 6 bases, with 11 bases between the two germline ends. This CDR3 is CASSYQGGQPQHF. DNA of the CDR3: TGTGCCAGCAGTTATCAGGGAGGTCAGCCCCAGCATTTT.

The chain is built from TRBV4-3 and TRBJ1-2; D not resolved. The CDR3 length is 15 residues. CDR1 LGHNA and CDR2 YSLEER come from the germline V gene. V dropped 1 base and J dropped 8 bases, with 17 bases sitting between them. The CDR3 spells CASSQGHVATGGYTF. The CDR3 DNA sequence: TGCGCCAGCAGCCAAGGTCATGTGGCAACGGGGGGCTACACCTTC.